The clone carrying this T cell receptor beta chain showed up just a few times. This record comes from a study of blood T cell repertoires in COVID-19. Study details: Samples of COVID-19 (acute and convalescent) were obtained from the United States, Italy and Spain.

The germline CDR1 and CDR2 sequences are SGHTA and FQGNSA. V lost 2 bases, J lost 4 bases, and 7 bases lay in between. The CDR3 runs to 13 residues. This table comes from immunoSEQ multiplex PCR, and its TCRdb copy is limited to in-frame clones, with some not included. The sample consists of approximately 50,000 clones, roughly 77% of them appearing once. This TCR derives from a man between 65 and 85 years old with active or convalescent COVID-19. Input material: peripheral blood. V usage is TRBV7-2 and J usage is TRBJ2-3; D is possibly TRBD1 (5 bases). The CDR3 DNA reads TGTGCCAGCAGCTTAACCAGGGCAGATACGCAGTATTTT. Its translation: CASSLTRADTQYF.